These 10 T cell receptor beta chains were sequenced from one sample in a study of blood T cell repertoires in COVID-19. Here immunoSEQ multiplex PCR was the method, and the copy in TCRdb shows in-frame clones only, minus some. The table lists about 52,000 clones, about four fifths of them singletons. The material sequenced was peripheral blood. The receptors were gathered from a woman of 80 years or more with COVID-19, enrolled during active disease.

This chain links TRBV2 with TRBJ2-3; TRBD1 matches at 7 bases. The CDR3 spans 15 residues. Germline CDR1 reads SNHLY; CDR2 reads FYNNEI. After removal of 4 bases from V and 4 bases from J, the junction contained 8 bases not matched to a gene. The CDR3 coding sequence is TGTGCCAGCAGTGGAAGAGGGACAGCGGCAGATACGCAGTATTTT. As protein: CASSGRGTAADTQYF.

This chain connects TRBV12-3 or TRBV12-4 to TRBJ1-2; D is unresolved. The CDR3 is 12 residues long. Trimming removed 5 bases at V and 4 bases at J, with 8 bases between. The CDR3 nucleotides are TGTGCCAGCAGTGCAGACACCTATGGCTACACCTTC. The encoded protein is CASSADTYGYTF.

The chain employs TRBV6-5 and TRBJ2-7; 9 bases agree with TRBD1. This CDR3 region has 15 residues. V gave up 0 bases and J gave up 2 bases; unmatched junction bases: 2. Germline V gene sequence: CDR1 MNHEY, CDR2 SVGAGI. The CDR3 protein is CASSYSWTGAYEQYF. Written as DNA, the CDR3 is TGTGCCAGCAGTTACTCTTGGACAGGGGCCTACGAGCAGTACTTC.

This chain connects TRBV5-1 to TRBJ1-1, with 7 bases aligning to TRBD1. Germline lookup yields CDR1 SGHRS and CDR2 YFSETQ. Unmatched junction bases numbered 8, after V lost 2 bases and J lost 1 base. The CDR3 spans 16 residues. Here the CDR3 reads CASSFRQGRGNTEAFF. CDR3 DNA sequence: TGCGCCAGCAGCTTCCGACAGGGCCGGGGGAACACTGAAGCTTTCTTT.

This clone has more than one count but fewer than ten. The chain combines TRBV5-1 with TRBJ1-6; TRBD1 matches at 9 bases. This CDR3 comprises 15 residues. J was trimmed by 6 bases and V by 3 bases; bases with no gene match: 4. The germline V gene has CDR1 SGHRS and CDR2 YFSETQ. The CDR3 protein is CASSSWTGVNSPLHF. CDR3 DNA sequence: TGCGCCAGCAGCTCCTGGACAGGGGTTAATTCACCCCTCCACTTT.

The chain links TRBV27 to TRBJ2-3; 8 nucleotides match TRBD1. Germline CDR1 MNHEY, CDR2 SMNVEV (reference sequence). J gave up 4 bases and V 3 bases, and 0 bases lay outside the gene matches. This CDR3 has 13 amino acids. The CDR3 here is CASSFRGPDTQYF. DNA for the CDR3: TGTGCCAGCAGTTTCAGGGGGCCAGATACGCAGTATTTT.

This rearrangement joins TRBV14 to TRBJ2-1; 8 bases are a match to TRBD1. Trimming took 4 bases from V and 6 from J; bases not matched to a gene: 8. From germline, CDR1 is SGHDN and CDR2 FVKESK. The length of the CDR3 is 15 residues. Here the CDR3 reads CASSRTGTPGNEQFF. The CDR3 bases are TGTGCCAGCAGCCGGACAGGGACCCCGGGCAATGAGCAGTTCTTC.

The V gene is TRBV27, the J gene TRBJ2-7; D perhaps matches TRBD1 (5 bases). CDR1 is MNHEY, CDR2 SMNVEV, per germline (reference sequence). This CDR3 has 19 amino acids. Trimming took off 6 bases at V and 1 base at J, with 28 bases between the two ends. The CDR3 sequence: CASRIFESTIQAASYEQYF. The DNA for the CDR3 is TGTGCCAGCAGAATATTCGAATCTACGATACAGGCGGCTTCCTACGAGCAGTACTTC.

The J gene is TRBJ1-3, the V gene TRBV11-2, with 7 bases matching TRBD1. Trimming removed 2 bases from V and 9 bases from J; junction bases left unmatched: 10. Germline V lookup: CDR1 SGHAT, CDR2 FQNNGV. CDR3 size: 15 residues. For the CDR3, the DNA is TGTGCCAGCAGCTTACCGAGGACAGGCCAGGCCACCATATATTTT. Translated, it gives CASSLPRTGQATIYF. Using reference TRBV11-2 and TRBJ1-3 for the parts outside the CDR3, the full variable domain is EAGVAQSPRYKIIEKRQSVAFWCNPISGHATLYWYQQILGQGPKLLIQFQNNGVVDDSQLPKDRFSAERLKGVDSTLKIQPAKLEDSAVYLCASSLPRTGQATIYFGEGSWLTVV.

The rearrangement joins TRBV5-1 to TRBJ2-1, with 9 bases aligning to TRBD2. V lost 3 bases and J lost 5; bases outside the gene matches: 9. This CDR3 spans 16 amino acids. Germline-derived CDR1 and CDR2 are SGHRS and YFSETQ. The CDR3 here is CASSSRSGRTDNEQFF. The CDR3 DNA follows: TGCGCCAGCAGCTCGAGGAGCGGGAGGACCGACAATGAGCAGTTCTTC.